This T cell receptor beta chain was observed in a study of breast tumors, draining lymph nodes, adjacent tissues. The study, taken as a whole, reports: Findings are consistent with lymph node origin and intratumoral expansion of most tumor T cells. Luminal-like breast cancer showed significantly greater tumor-nontumor repertoire similarity than basal-like breast cancer did.

TCRdb reanalysed the multiplex PCR reads using MiXCR and keeps one entry per CDR3 protein. Here the sample spans 33,000 or so distinct CDR3 sequences, over 55% being singletons. The V end was cut by 3 bases, the J end by 1 base, with 12 bases between. Germline V gene lookup returns CDR1 SGHVS and CDR2 FNYEAQ. This CDR3 contains 16 residues. In the case of this clonotype: Antigen: not known.

This chain connects TRBV7-6 to TRBJ2-2; perhaps D is TRBD1 or TRBD2 (6 bases each). This sequence originates from a female donor with breast cancer. Some clones in this sample may be carry-over from other donors' samples. The sample comprised breast tumor tissue. The CDR3 coding sequence is TGTGCCAGCAGCTTGGAAGGGGGGAGGAACACCGGGGAGCTGTTTTTT. Its protein is CASSLEGGRNTGELFF.